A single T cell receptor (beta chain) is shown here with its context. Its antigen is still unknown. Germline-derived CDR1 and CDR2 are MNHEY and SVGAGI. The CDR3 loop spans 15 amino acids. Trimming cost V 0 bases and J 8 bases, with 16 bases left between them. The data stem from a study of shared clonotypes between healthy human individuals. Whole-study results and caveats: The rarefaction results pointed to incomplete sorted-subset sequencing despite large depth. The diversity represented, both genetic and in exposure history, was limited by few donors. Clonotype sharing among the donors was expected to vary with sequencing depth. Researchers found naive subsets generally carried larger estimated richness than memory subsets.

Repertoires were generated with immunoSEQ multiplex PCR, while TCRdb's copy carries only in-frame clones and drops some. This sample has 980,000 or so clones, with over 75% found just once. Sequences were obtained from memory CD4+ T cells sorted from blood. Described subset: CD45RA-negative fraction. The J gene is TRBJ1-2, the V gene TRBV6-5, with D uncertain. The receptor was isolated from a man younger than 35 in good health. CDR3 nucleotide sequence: TGTGCCAGCAGTTACTCACCATGGACCGGTGGAGGCTACACCTTC. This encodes CASSYSPWTGGGYTF.